These T cell receptor beta chains were read from a single sample in a study of blood T cells in healthy people across ages. One entry per CDR3 protein results from TCRdb running MiXCR on the 5' RACE reads. The sample has about 680,000 distinct CDR3 sequences; about 52% are singletons. Source material: blood. Receptor source: a woman aged 60-70 years in good health. CDR3s include the opening cysteine and the closing phenylalanine or tryptophan. A D gene is named only where the DNA matches it firmly. Size is stated for part of the rows, as once, few or many counts, or as a class when the clone is expanded.

j_gene	d_gene	v_gene	len	abundance	CDR3aa	CDR3nt
TRBJ2-7	TRBD2	TRBV20-1	12	few	CSATSGNEEQYF	TGCAGTGCTACCAGCGGGAACGAAGAGCAGTACTTC
TRBJ2-1	-	TRBV4-3	13	-	CASSVLVFNEQFF	TGCGCCAGTTCAGTACTAGTTTTCAATGAGCAGTTCTTC
TRBJ2-7	-	TRBV7-9	14	-	CASSTVAEYYEQYF	TGTGCCAGCAGCACCGTAGCGGAATACTACGAGCAGTACTTC
TRBJ2-3	-	TRBV20-1	14	-	CSASSGSLADTQYF	TGCAGTGCTAGTAGTGGTAGCCTAGCAGATACGCAGTATTTT
TRBJ2-5	-	TRBV5-1	15	-	CASRREANQQETQYF	TGCGCCAGCAGACGTGAGGCGAACCAACAAGAGACCCAGTACTTC
TRBJ2-1	TRBD2	TRBV27	15	many	CASSLEAGGGDEQFF	TGTGCCAGCAGTTTAGAAGCGGGAGGTGGCGATGAGCAGTTCTTC
TRBJ2-7	TRBD2	TRBV20-1	15	-	CSASQGLAVDNEQYF	TGCAGTGCTTCCCAGGGACTAGCGGTGGACAATGAGCAGTACTTC
TRBJ2-2	-	TRBV12-3/TRBV12-4	15	-	CASSRGEQNTGELFF	TGTGCCAGCAGTAGGGGAGAGCAGAACACCGGGGAGCTGTTTTTT
TRBJ2-1	-	TRBV12-3/TRBV12-4	16	-	CASSLAGGAGYNEQFF	TGTGCCAGCAGTTTAGCGGGGGGAGCCGGCTACAATGAGCAGTTCTTC
TRBJ2-1	TRBD1	TRBV4-3	15	-	CASSQDDRAYNEQFF	TGCGCCAGCAGCCAAGACGACAGGGCTTACAATGAGCAGTTCTTC
TRBJ2-6	-	TRBV7-2	14	many	CASSRDSGANVLTF	TGTGCCAGCAGCCGGGACTCTGGGGCCAACGTCCTGACTTTC
TRBJ1-4	-	TRBV29-1	12	-	CSVGATNEKLFF	TGCAGCGTTGGAGCAACTAATGAAAAACTGTTTTTT
TRBJ1-1	-	TRBV7-9	12	-	CAGSLPPAEAFF	TGTGCCGGCAGCTTGCCCCCCGCTGAAGCTTTCTTT
TRBJ2-1	-	TRBV20-1	14	-	CSATSGHNYNEQFF	TGCAGTGCTACAAGCGGGCACAATTACAATGAGCAGTTCTTC
TRBJ2-7	-	TRBV7-2	15	once	CASSPRRTDHNEQYF	TGTGCCAGCAGCCCGCGTCGGACAGATCACAATGAGCAGTACTTC
TRBJ2-7	-	TRBV5-6	14	few	CASSLGRNSYEQYF	TGTGCCAGCAGCTTGGGCCGTAACTCCTACGAGCAGTACTTC
TRBJ2-7	-	TRBV30	13	-	CAWSKDTRYEQYF	TGTGCCTGGAGTAAGGACACACGGTACGAGCAGTACTTC
TRBJ2-7	-	TRBV4-2	14	-	CASSQEGTVEAQYF	TGTGCCAGCAGCCAAGAAGGCACGGTCGAGGCCCAGTACTTC
TRBJ2-6	TRBD1	TRBV12-3/TRBV12-4	17	-	CASSLGTGSSGANVLTF	TGTGCCAGCAGTTTAGGGACAGGGTCCTCTGGGGCCAACGTCCTGACTTTC
TRBJ1-1	-	TRBV21-1	16	few	CASTRERRFMNTEAFF	TGTGCCAGCACCCGGGAGAGACGGTTTATGAACACTGAAGCTTTCTTT
TRBJ1-2	-	TRBV7-9	13	few	CASRRGENYGYTF	TGTGCCAGCAGGAGGGGGGAGAATTATGGCTACACCTTC
TRBJ2-5	-	TRBV2	16	-	CASSVPEHASYNEQYF	TGTGCCAGCAGTGTTCCTGAGCACGCCTCCTACAATGAGCAGTACTTC
TRBJ1-2	-	TRBV11-2	15	-	CASEGNRATDYGYTF	TGTGCCAGCGAAGGTAACAGGGCTACCGACTATGGCTACACCTTC
TRBJ2-1	TRBD2	TRBV20-1	18	-	CSARDKVIAGTYQETQFF	TGCAGTGCTAGAGATAAGGTGATAGCGGGGACTTACCAAGAGACCCAGTTCTTC
TRBJ2-7	-	TRBV2	15	-	CASSESSSSYNEQYF	TGTGCCAGCAGTGAGAGCAGCAGCTCCTACAATGAGCAGTACTTC
TRBJ2-7	TRBD2	TRBV4-3	19	-	CASSQDRGGGRNTYNEQYF	TGCGCCAGCAGCCAAGATCGGGGGGGCGGAAGGAACACCTACAATGAGCAGTACTTC
TRBJ1-2	TRBD1	TRBV6-2/TRBV6-3	15	once	CASSYRDRIWYGYTF	TGTGCCAGCAGTTACCGGGACAGGATTTGGTATGGCTACACCTTC